This T cell receptor beta chain originates from a study of read filtering for tumor transcriptome and immune sequencing. Study-level information: R-ISS stage counts were under ten for I, about 17 for II, 6 or 7 for III.

This clonotype has a count of ten or more. The germline gives CDR1 SNHLY, CDR2 FYNNEI. V was shortened by 8 bases and J by 3 bases, with 14 bases between the two germline ends. This CDR3 contains 14 residues. From around 440 ng of RNA, a library with molecular barcoded alpha/delta and beta/gamma adaptors was made. TCRdb itself ran the reads through MiXCR, one entry per CDR3 protein. The sample has 40,000 or so distinct CDR3 sequences; approximately 12% are singletons. The sequenced material came from a population of CD138-negative cells sorted from bone marrow. V gene TRBV2 combines with J gene TRBJ1-5; D unresolved. The origin of this receptor is a donor aged 40 or older with multiple myeloma. The CDR3 DNA sequence: TGTGCCAGCGGACTGAGAGAAGCCAATCAGCCCCAGCATTTT. Residues: CASGLREANQPQHF.